This T cell receptor beta chain originates from a study of cytomegalovirus exposure and HLA in healthy donors. Study-level results: The analysis excluded some indistinguishable V segments, including TRBV6-2 and TRBV6-3. Immune exposure information available was restricted to CMV serostatus. Most TCR beta V segments were productive about 90% or about 30% of the time in an earlier analysis.

In the PCR, 60 Vbeta and 13 Jbeta primers were used. Some clones are missing from TCRdb's copy, which holds only in-frame ones; the method was immunoSEQ multiplex PCR. Of about 120,000 clones listed, around four fifths are singletons. The germline V gene has CDR1 SEHNR and CDR2 FQNEAQ (reference sequence). V was cut by 1 base and J by 10 bases, with 20 bases left in between. This CDR3 has 17 amino acids. There were likely unrecorded immune exposures, though donors were nominally healthy when sampled. As for this clone: No antigen is known for it.

The material sequenced was PBMCs. The sequence was obtained from a woman in her thirties or forties in good health and CMV-seropositive. The genes are TRBV7-9 and TRBJ1-6; the D is unclear. CDR3 region: CASSLVRSLGSGSPLHF. The CDR3 nucleotides read TGTGCCAGCAGCTTAGTACGGTCTCTAGGAAGCGGGTCACCCCTCCACTTT.